This T cell receptor beta chain was identified during a study of blood T cell repertoires in COVID-19. On the study more broadly: Donors in the United States, Italy and Spain gave samples during acute or convalescent COVID-19. Sample material is recorded as cDNA or gDNA derived from T cells, B-cell-depleted T cells, or PBMCs.

Per the original methods: Researchers report that nucleated cell counts were estimated from reference gene primer amplification. Assay used: immunoSEQ multiplex PCR; TCRdb lists only in-frame clones, some missing. The V and J calls and clone size were taken over from that table, and D and trimming were inferred from the DNA. The sample lists 130,000 or so clones, around 90% occurring once. The ends lost 5 bases at V and 11 bases at J; junction bases unmatched: 18. There are 16 residues in the CDR3. The V gene's germline CDR1 is GTSNPN and CDR2 SVGIG (reference sequence). V usage is TRBV30 and J usage is TRBJ1-3; 10 bases match TRBD1. This sequence was found in an older woman with acute or convalescent COVID-19. Specimen: peripheral blood. CDR3 DNA: TGTGCCTGGGGATTAACCGGGACAGGGGCTTACCGTCCCATATATTTT. Its translation is CAWGLTGTGAYRPIYF.